A single sample is the source of the 9 T cell receptor beta chains below, sequenced in a study of shared clonotypes between healthy human individuals. Sequenced by immunoSEQ multiplex PCR; TCRdb stores in-frame clones only, minus some. The sample lists approximately 400,000 clones, just over 95% occurring once. Sequenced input: memory CD8+ T cells sorted from blood. Subset in this sample: CD45RO+ cells pooled with CCR7-negative TemRA cells. The receptor source for this set is a man younger than 45 in good health.

The chain has TRBV6-1 and TRBJ1-5; the match to TRBD1 covers 7 bases. Unmatched junction bases numbered 8, after V lost 2 bases and J lost 4 bases. This CDR3 is built from 16 residues. CDR1 is MNHNS, CDR2 SASEGT, per germline. CDR3 loop: CASSEYVDRLNQPQHF. CDR3 DNA: TGTGCCAGCAGTGAATACGTGGACAGGTTAAATCAGCCCCAGCATTTT.

J is TRBJ2-7 and V is TRBV11-2; TRBD2 aligns across 7 bases. Germline trimming cut 2 bases from V and 1 base from J; bases unmatched to any gene: 5. Germline lookup yields CDR1 SGHAT and CDR2 FQNNGV. CDR3 length equals 15 residues. CDR3 nucleotide sequence: TGTGCCAGCAGCTTATGGGTAGCGGGTTCCTACGAGCAGTACTTC. As protein: CASSLWVAGSYEQYF. Using reference TRBV11-2 and TRBJ2-7 for the parts outside the CDR3, the full variable domain is EAGVAQSPRYKIIEKRQSVAFWCNPISGHATLYWYQQILGQGPKLLIQFQNNGVVDDSQLPKDRFSAERLKGVDSTLKIQPAKLEDSAVYLCASSLWVAGSYEQYFGPGTRLTVT.

This chain uses TRBV7-8 with TRBJ2-6; D may be TRBD1 (5 bases). The CDR3 totals 20 residues. Deletions cut 1 base from V and 4 bases from J, with 23 bases between. CDR1 is SGHVS and CDR2 is FQNEAQ in the germline V gene. The CDR3 is CASSLGGREFYSAGANVLTF. CDR3 bases: TGTGCCAGCAGCTTAGGGGGCAGGGAATTTTACTCGGCGGGGGCCAACGTCCTGACTTTC. Combining the CDR3 with reference TRBV7-8 and TRBJ2-6 gives the whole variable domain GAGVSQSPRYKVAKRGQDVALRCDPISGHVSLFWYQQALGQGPEFLTYFQNEAQLDKSGLPSDRFFAERPEGSVSTLKIQRTQQEDSAVYLCASSLGGREFYSAGANVLTFGAGSRLTVL.

This sequence joins TRBV6-6 and TRBJ2-7; D remains ambiguous. Germline CDR1 MNHNY, CDR2 SVGAGI (reference sequence). V was pared by 4 bases and J by 4 bases, with 11 bases between. The length of the CDR3 is 13 residues. The CDR3 loop is CASSLRARYEQYF. CDR3 DNA sequence: TGTGCCAGCAGTTTACGAGCGAGGTACGAGCAGTACTTC.

J is TRBJ2-7 and V is TRBV5-1, with TRBD1 identical over 9 bases. The CDR3 runs 16 residues. Germline assignment: CDR1 SGHRS and CDR2 YFSETQ. Losses at the gene ends were 1 base for V and 3 bases for J; bases not matched to a gene: 8. The CDR3 nucleotides are TGCGCCAGCAGCTTGACCCGACAGGGGGTGAGCTACGAGCAGTACTTC. Its translation: CASSLTRQGVSYEQYF.

The V and J genes are TRBV7-9 and TRBJ2-7; the match to TRBD1 covers 10 bases. J was trimmed by 7 bases and V by 5 bases; bases with no gene match: 17. The germline V gene has CDR1 SEHNR and CDR2 FQNEAQ (reference sequence). The CDR3 spans 17 residues. In nucleotides, the CDR3 is TGTGCCAGCAGCCCAAAAGGCGGGAGACAGGGGGCTGAAGAGCAGTACTTC. Translating it yields CASSPKGGRQGAEEQYF.

The genes are TRBV5-4 and TRBJ2-7, with 9 bases lining up with TRBD2. Germline V gene data show CDR1 as SGHNT and CDR2 as YYREEE (reference sequence). The J segment lost 2 bases and the V segment lost 4 bases, leaving 7 bases of the junction unmatched. CDR3 size: 15 residues. The chain's CDR3 is CASSDRTSEAYEQYF. CDR3 sequence (DNA): TGTGCCAGCAGCGATCGGACTAGCGAAGCCTACGAGCAGTACTTC.

The V gene is TRBV4-2, the J gene TRBJ2-7; D remains ambiguous. V was shortened by 0 bases and J by 0 bases, with 12 bases between the two germline ends. From germline, CDR1 is LGHNA and CDR2 YNFKEQ. The CDR3 length is 16 residues. CDR3 DNA: TGTGCCAGCAGCCAAGAGGAGACTCCGAGCTCCTACGAGCAGTACTTC. This codes for CASSQEETPSSYEQYF.

This sequence joins TRBV27 and TRBJ2-1; D unresolved. V was shortened by 5 bases and J by 3 bases, with 8 bases between the two germline ends. The CDR3 spans 13 residues. Germline V lookup: CDR1 MNHEY, CDR2 SMNVEV (reference sequence). CDR3 region: CASSPRYYNEQFF. DNA of the CDR3: TGTGCCAGCAGTCCCCGATACTACAATGAGCAGTTCTTC.